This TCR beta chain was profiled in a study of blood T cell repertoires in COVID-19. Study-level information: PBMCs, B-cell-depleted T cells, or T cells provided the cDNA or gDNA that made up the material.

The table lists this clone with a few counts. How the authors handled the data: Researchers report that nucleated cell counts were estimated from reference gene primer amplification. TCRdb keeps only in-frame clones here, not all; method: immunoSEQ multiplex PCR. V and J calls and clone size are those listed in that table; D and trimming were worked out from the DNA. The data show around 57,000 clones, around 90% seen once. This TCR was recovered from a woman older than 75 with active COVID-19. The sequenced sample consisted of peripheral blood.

CDR3 sequence (DNA): TGTGCCATCAGTGCCCAACCCAGGGGGAGGACCTACGAGCAGTACTTC. This gives the protein CAISAQPRGRTYEQYF. The chain recombines TRBV10-3 with TRBJ2-7, with D perhaps TRBD1 (7 bases). The CDR3 extends over 16 amino acids. In germline, CDR1 is ENHRY, CDR2 SYGVKD. Deletions cut 4 bases from V and 2 bases from J, with 18 bases between.